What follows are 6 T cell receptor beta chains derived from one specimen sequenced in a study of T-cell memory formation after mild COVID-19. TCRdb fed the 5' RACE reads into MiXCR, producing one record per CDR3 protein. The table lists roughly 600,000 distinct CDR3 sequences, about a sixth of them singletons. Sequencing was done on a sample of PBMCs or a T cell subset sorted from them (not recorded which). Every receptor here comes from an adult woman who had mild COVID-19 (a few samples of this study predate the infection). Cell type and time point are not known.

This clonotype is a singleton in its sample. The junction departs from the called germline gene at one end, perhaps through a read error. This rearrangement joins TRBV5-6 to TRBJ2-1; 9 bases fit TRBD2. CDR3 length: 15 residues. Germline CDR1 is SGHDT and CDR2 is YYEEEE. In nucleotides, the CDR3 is TGTGCCAGCAGCTTACCGGGACTAGCTTACAAAGAGCAGTTCTTC. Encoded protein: CASSLPGLAYKEQFF.

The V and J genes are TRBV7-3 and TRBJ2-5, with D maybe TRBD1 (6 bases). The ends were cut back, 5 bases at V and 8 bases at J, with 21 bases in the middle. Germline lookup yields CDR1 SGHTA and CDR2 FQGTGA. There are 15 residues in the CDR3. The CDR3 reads CASSPSGVPGETQYF. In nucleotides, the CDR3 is TGTGCCAGCAGCCCCTCTGGCGTGCCAGGGGAAACCCAGTACTTC.

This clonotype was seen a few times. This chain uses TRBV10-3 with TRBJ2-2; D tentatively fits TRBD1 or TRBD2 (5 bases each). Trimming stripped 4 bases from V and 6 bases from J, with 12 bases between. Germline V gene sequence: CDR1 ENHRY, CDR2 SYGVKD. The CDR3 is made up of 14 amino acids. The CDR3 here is CAISVAGSSGELFF. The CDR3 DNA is TGTGCCATCAGTGTGGCAGGGAGCTCCGGGGAGCTGTTTTTT.

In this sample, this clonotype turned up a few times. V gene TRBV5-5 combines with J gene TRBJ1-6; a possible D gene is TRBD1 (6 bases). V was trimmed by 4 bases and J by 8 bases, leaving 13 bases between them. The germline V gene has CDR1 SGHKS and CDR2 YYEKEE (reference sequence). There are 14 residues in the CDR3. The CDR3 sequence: CASSLDQGHSPLHF. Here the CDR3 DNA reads TGTGCCAGCAGCCTCGATCAGGGGCATTCACCCCTCCACTTT. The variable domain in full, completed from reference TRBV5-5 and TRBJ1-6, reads DAGVTQSPTHLIKTRGQQVTLRCSPISGHKSVSWYQQVLGQGPQFIFQYYEKEERGRGNFPDRFSARQFPNYSSELNVNALLLGDSALYLCASSLDQGHSPLHFGNGTRLTVT.

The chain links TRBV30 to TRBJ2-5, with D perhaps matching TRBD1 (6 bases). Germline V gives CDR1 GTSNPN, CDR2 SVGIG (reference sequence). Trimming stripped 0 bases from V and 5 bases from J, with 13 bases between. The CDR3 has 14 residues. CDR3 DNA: TGTGCCTGGAGTGTAAGGGGGTTCCGGGAGACCCAGTACTTC. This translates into CAWSVRGFRETQYF.

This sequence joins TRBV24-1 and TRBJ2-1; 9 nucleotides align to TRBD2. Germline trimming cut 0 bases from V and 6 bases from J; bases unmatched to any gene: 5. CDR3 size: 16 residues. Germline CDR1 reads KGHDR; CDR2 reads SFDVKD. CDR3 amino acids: CATSDLRLADPNEQFF. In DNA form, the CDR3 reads TGTGCCACCAGTGATTTGAGACTAGCGGATCCCAATGAGCAGTTCTTC.